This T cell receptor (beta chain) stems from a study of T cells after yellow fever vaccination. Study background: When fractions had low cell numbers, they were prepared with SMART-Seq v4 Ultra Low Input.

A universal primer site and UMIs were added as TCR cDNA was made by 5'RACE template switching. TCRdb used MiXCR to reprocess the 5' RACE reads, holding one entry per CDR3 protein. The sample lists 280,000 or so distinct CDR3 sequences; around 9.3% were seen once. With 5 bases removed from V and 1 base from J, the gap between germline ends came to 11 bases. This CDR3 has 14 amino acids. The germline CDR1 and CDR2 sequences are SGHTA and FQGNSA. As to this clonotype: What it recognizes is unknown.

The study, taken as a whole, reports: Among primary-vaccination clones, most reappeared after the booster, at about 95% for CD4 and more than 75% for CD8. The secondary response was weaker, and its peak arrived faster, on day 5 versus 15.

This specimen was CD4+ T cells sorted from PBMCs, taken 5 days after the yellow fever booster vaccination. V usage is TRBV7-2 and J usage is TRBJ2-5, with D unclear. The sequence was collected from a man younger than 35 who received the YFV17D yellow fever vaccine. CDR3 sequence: CASSRESLQETQYF. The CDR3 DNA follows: TGTGCCAGCAGCCGCGAGAGCCTCCAAGAGACCCAGTACTTC.